These T cell receptor beta chains were read from a single sample in a study of OX40 agonist ivuxolimab in advanced cancers. The repertoire was sequenced with immunoSEQ multiplex PCR; TCRdb's copy has only in-frame clones and lacks some. The sample yields 45,000 to 65,000 clones, 80% to 90% seen once. The source was CD4+ or CD8+ T cells sorted from blood, collected in a trial of the OX40 agonist ivuxolimab. The receptors shown here come from an adult with an advanced solid tumor such as melanoma, head and neck, liver or kidney cancer. The CDR3 runs from the conserved cysteine through the conserved F or W. Each record gives: J gene, D gene, clone size, V gene, CDR3 protein, CDR3 DNA. D genes are given only for firm matches. Some rows have no size entry. The others give once, few or many, or a class for an expanded clone.

TRBJ2-4 TRBD1 NA TRBV5-1 CASSLDRGENIQYF TGCGCCAGCAGCCTTGACAGGGGCGAAAACATTCAGTACTTC
TRBJ2-4 TRBD2 NA TRBV5-4 CASSLERGRTKNIQYF TGTGCCAGCAGCCTTGAGCGGGGGCGGACCAAAAACATTCAGTACTTC
TRBJ2-5 NA NA TRBV7-9 CASSLVGVGQETQYF TGTGCCAGCAGCTTAGTTGGGGTTGGCCAAGAGACCCAGTACTTC
TRBJ1-1 NA NA TRBV19 CASSIPGDLNTEAFF TGTGCCAGTAGTATACCAGGGGACTTGAACACTGAAGCTTTCTTT
TRBJ1-2 NA NA TRBV5-6 CASSLVPYHGYTF TGTGCCAGCAGCTTGGTCCCTTACCACGGCTACACCTTC
TRBJ2-2 NA NA TRBV11-2 CASSLEEPLTGELFF TGTGCCAGCAGCTTAGAAGAACCTCTAACCGGGGAGCTGTTTTTT
TRBJ2-1 TRBD2 once TRBV10-3 CAISESQASGDNNEQFF TGTGCCATCAGTGAGTCTCAGGCTAGCGGGGACAACAATGAGCAGTTCTTC
TRBJ2-6 NA NA TRBV7-3 CASSLSGVGANVLTF TGTGCCAGCAGCTTATCAGGGGTAGGGGCCAACGTCCTGACTTTC
TRBJ2-7 NA NA TRBV7-7 CASSPGPSYEQYF TGTGCCAGCAGCCCCGGGCCCTCCTACGAGCAGTACTTC
TRBJ1-5 NA NA TRBV19 CATKGIIFNQPQHF TGTGCCACCAAGGGGATTATATTCAATCAGCCCCAGCATTTT
TRBJ1-3 NA NA TRBV11-3 CASSPYGGSADTIYF TGTGCCAGCAGCCCTTACGGGGGGTCGGCGGACACCATATATTTT
TRBJ2-7 TRBD1 NA TRBV28 CASRMRDRSSYEQYF TGTGCCAGCAGGATGCGGGACAGGAGCTCCTACGAGCAGTACTTC
TRBJ1-1 NA few TRBV30 CAWSAGPHTEAFF TGTGCCTGGAGTGCCGGACCCCACACTGAAGCTTTCTTT
TRBJ2-7 TRBD1 NA TRBV13 CASSPLGRGQGSYEQYF TGTGCCAGCAGCCCACTCGGACGGGGACAGGGCTCCTACGAGCAGTACTTC
TRBJ1-1 TRBD1 medium-sized TRBV7-9 CASSARQGNTEAFF TGTGCCAGCAGCGCCAGACAGGGAAACACTGAAGCTTTCTTT
TRBJ1-1 NA NA TRBV19 CASSIAPFSTEAFF TGTGCCAGTAGTATAGCCCCCTTCAGCACTGAAGCTTTCTTT
TRBJ2-5 NA once TRBV5-6 CASSLVADQETQYF TGTGCCAGCAGCTTGGTGGCAGACCAAGAGACCCAGTACTTC
TRBJ1-1 NA few TRBV5-8 CASSIGGDTEAFF TGTGCCAGCAGCATAGGGGGGGACACTGAAGCTTTCTTT
TRBJ1-1 NA NA TRBV5-6 CASSLDNMNTEAFF TGTGCCAGCAGCTTGGACAACATGAACACTGAAGCTTTCTTT
TRBJ2-1 NA NA TRBV7-9 CASSLGGGEQFF TGTGCCAGCAGCTTAGGAGGGGGTGAGCAGTTCTTC
TRBJ1-1 TRBD1 NA TRBV4-3 CASSHLSDWGTEGVITEAFF TGCGCCAGCAGCCACCTCTCCGATTGGGGGACAGAGGGAGTTATCACTGAAGCTTTCTTT
TRBJ2-1 NA NA TRBV6-4 CASSDSRGGGDEQFF TGTGCCAGCAGTGACTCCAGGGGAGGGGGCGATGAGCAGTTCTTC
TRBJ2-7 NA NA TRBV29-1 CSVEDEGNSYEQYF TGCAGCGTTGAAGATGAAGGGAATTCCTACGAGCAGTACTTC
TRBJ2-7 NA NA TRBV4-1 CASSQVNRDYEQYF TGCGCCAGCAGCCAAGTCAACAGGGACTACGAGCAGTACTTC
TRBJ2-7 NA NA TRBV6-1 CASSEWSGGGDEQYF TGTGCCAGCAGTGAATGGTCAGGGGGAGGCGACGAGCAGTACTTC
TRBJ1-2 NA once TRBV5-1 CASSLARSNYGYTF TGCGCCAGCAGCTTGGCGCGGTCTAACTATGGCTACACCTTC
TRBJ2-7 TRBD1 NA TRBV5-5 CASSEPGQGVYEQYF TGTGCCAGCAGCGAACCGGGACAGGGTGTCTACGAGCAGTACTTC
TRBJ1-6 TRBD1 NA TRBV5-4 CASRPDRGNSPLHF TGTGCCAGCAGACCTGACAGGGGAAATTCACCCCTCCACTTT
TRBJ1-1 NA few TRBV15 CATSRESGLLTEAFF TGTGCCACCAGCAGAGAGTCGGGACTGCTCACTGAAGCTTTCTTT
TRBJ2-3 NA NA TRBV2 CASSDDGPAWGDTQYF TGTGCCAGCAGTGACGATGGGCCGGCCTGGGGAGATACGCAGTATTTT
TRBJ2-3 NA NA TRBV9 CASSRGFSRRDTQYF TGTGCCAGCAGCCGTGGGTTTAGCCGTCGGGATACGCAGTATTTT
TRBJ2-1 NA NA TRBV7-9 CASSLVGDEQFF TGTGCCAGCAGCTTAGTAGGCGATGAGCAGTTCTTC
TRBJ2-4 NA NA TRBV18 CASSPDIAAKNIQYF TGTGCCAGCTCACCGGACATCGCAGCCAAAAACATTCAGTACTTC
TRBJ2-2 NA NA TRBV25-1 CASSAGLFAGELFF TGTGCCAGCAGTGCGGGACTCTTCGCCGGGGAGCTGTTTTTT
TRBJ2-7 NA NA TRBV2 CASSEAGAQGEQYF TGTGCCAGCAGTGAAGCGGGGGCTCAAGGCGAGCAGTACTTC
TRBJ2-1 TRBD2 once TRBV23-1 CASSPPKAGLAHLSGYNEQFF TGCGCCAGCAGCCCTCCTAAAGCGGGACTAGCACACCTATCGGGGTACAATGAGCAGTTCTTC
TRBJ2-5 NA once TRBV4-1 CASSPDFQETQYF TGCGCCAGCTCCCCGGACTTCCAAGAGACCCAGTACTTC
TRBJ2-7 TRBD2 NA TRBV6-1 CASSDNLRLAAGSYEQYF TGTGCCAGCAGTGACAACCTAAGACTAGCGGCCGGCTCCTACGAGCAGTACTTC
TRBJ2-1 TRBD1 NA TRBV6-5 CASSYPGQGGYNEQFF TGTGCCAGCAGTTACCCTGGACAGGGCGGCTACAATGAGCAGTTCTTC
TRBJ1-3 NA NA TRBV7-9 CASRTGGAGNTIYF TGTGCCAGCAGAACGGGGGGCGCCGGAAACACCATATATTTT
TRBJ1-6 NA NA TRBV2 CASSNEGDGSSYNSPLHF TGTGCCAGCAGTAACGAGGGGGACGGGAGCTCCTATAATTCACCCCTCCACTTT
TRBJ2-3 NA NA TRBV30 CAWSRGAGNTQYF TGTGCCTGGAGCCGAGGGGCGGGGAATACGCAGTATTTT
TRBJ2-7 NA once TRBV5-4 CASSLSPQGLYYEQYF TGTGCCAGCAGCTTGTCCCCACAGGGTCTGTACTACGAGCAGTACTTC
TRBJ2-7 TRBD2 few TRBV30 CAWGAGGVSSYEQYF TGTGCCTGGGGCGCGGGGGGGGTGAGCTCCTACGAGCAGTACTTC
TRBJ2-2 TRBD1 once TRBV7-3 CASSLVLTGDGGELFF TGTGCCAGCAGCTTAGTGCTCACAGGGGATGGCGGGGAGCTGTTTTTT
TRBJ2-7 NA NA TRBV11-2 CASSLTGYEQYF TGTGCCAGCAGCCTCACAGGCTACGAGCAGTACTTC
TRBJ2-7 TRBD2 NA TRBV13 CASSQQGLATYEQYF TGTGCCAGCAGCCAACAGGGACTAGCGACCTACGAGCAGTACTTC
TRBJ1-6 TRBD1 NA TRBV4-1 CASSQDLGTGAYNSPLHF TGCGCCAGCAGCCAAGATCTAGGGACAGGGGCCTATAATTCACCCCTCCACTTT
TRBJ2-1 NA NA TRBV19 CASSWGGEGNEQFF TGTGCCAGTAGTTGGGGGGGCGAGGGCAATGAGCAGTTCTTC
TRBJ2-4 NA NA TRBV7-8 CASSPLDGTNIQYF TGTGCCAGCAGCCCGCTAGATGGGACAAACATTCAGTACTTC
TRBJ1-4 NA NA TRBV7-9 CASSPPGGVSGEKLFF TGTGCCAGCAGTCCTCCCGGCGGGGTCTCGGGTGAAAAACTGTTTTTT
TRBJ1-5 NA NA TRBV19 CASSIGNSNQPQHF TGTGCCAGTAGTATTGGCAACAGCAATCAGCCCCAGCATTTT
TRBJ1-4 NA NA TRBV7-8 CASSLGRRTSEKLFF TGTGCCAGCAGCTTAGGCAGACGTACGAGTGAAAAACTGTTTTTT
TRBJ2-7 NA NA TRBV19 CASSAGRPYEQYF TGTGCCAGTAGTGCAGGGAGGCCCTACGAGCAGTACTTC
TRBJ1-5 NA NA TRBV6-5 CASSYDLGESLPQHF TGTGCCAGCAGTTACGATCTGGGGGAAAGTCTGCCCCAGCATTTT
TRBJ1-2 TRBD1 NA TRBV5-6 CASSFIGEEQGLNGYTF TGTGCCAGCAGCTTTATAGGGGAGGAACAGGGGTTGAATGGCTACACCTTC
TRBJ2-3 NA NA TRBV6-5 CASSPLEPTDTQYF TGTGCCAGCAGCCCCCTGGAGCCCACAGATACGCAGTATTTT
TRBJ1-1 NA few TRBV30 CAWIGGNTEAFF TGTGCCTGGATTGGGGGGAACACTGAAGCTTTCTTT
TRBJ2-3 NA NA TRBV4-2 CASSQPLGQTTDTQYF TGTGCCAGCAGCCAACCTCTGGGGCAGACCACAGATACGCAGTATTTT
TRBJ1-2 NA once TRBV19 CASSIDLEGGSYGYTF TGTGCCAGTAGTATAGATCTAGAGGGCGGATCCTATGGCTACACCTTC